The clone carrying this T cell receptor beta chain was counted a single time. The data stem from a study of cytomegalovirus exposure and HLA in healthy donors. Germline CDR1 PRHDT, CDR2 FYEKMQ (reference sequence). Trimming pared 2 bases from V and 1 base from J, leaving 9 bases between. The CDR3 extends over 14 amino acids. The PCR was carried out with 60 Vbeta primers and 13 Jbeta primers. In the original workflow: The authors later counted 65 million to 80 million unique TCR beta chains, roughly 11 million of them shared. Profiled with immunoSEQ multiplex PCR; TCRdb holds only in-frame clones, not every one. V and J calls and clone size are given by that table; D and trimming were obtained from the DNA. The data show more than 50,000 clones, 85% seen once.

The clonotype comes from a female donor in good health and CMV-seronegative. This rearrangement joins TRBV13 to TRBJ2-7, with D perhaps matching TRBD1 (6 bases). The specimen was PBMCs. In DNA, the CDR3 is TGTGCCAGCAGCTTAAGAGGGACATCCTACGAGCAGTACTTC. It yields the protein CASSLRGTSYEQYF.